These T cell receptor beta chains were read from a single sample in a study of CD8 T cells in Susac syndrome. TCRdb recomputed calls from the immunoSEQ multiplex PCR reads with MiXCR, one row per CDR3 protein. The repertoire holds about 170,000 distinct CDR3 sequences, approximately 93% seen once, with more than 0.08% in the top ten. Specimen: CD4+ T cells from PBMCs. The receptors here all came from a human donor with multiple sclerosis. Each CDR3 is given with its conserved first and last residue. Each record gives: clone size, J gene, D gene, CDR3 length, V gene, CDR3 protein, CDR3 DNA. The D gene is left open where the match is weak. Rows may omit the clone size; those that give it use once, few, many or a size class.

size: NA; J: TRBJ1-1; D: TRBD1; length: 14; V: TRBV7-2; CDR3: CASSVGTVNTEAFF; DNA: TGTGCCAGCAGCGTCGGGACAGTGAACACTGAAGCTTTCTTT
size: once; J: TRBJ1-2; D: NA; length: 10; V: TRBV28; CDR3: CARWAGGYTF; DNA: TGTGCCAGGTGGGCTGGAGGCTACACCTTC
size: NA; J: TRBJ2-3; D: TRBD2; length: 17; V: TRBV7-8; CDR3: CASSLVYSRGGPDTQYF; DNA: TGTGCCAGCAGCTTAGTTTACTCGCGGGGGGGCCCGGATACGCAGTATTTT
size: NA; J: TRBJ2-7; D: TRBD1; length: 15; V: TRBV4-1; CDR3: CASSRGQGPSYEQYF; DNA: TGCGCCAGCAGCCGAGGACAGGGGCCTTCCTACGAGCAGTACTTC
size: NA; J: TRBJ2-2; D: NA; length: 15; V: TRBV5-6; CDR3: CASSLVAINAGELFF; DNA: TGTGCCAGCAGCTTGGTAGCGATCAATGCCGGGGAGCTGTTTTTT
size: NA; J: TRBJ1-1; D: NA; length: 13; V: TRBV3-1; CDR3: CASSQTGAAEAFF; DNA: TGTGCCAGCAGCCAAACAGGCGCGGCTGAAGCTTTCTTT
size: NA; J: TRBJ2-2; D: TRBD2; length: 17; V: TRBV20-1; CDR3: CSGTGTSGGAYTGELFF; DNA: TGCAGTGGGACCGGGACTAGCGGGGGGGCCTACACCGGGGAGCTGTTTTTT
size: NA; J: TRBJ1-3; D: NA; length: 17; V: TRBV15; CDR3: CATSRLWGGTVGNTIYF; DNA: TGTGCCACCAGCAGACTCTGGGGGGGCACGGTTGGAAACACCATATATTTT
size: NA; J: TRBJ2-5; D: NA; length: 13; V: TRBV5-4; CDR3: CASSTGPLGTQYF; DNA: TGTGCCAGCAGCACCGGGCCCCTGGGGACCCAGTACTTC
size: NA; J: TRBJ1-6; D: NA; length: 13; V: TRBV14; CDR3: CASSQAQNSPLHF; DNA: TGTGCCAGCAGCCAAGCACAGAATTCACCCCTCCACTTT
size: NA; J: TRBJ2-3; D: NA; length: 13; V: TRBV19; CDR3: CASQRREGDTQYF; DNA: TGTGCCAGCCAAAGGAGGGAAGGAGATACGCAGTATTTT
size: NA; J: TRBJ2-2; D: TRBD2; length: 16; V: TRBV10-3; CDR3: CAIRSLAGGQGGELFF; DNA: TGTGCCATCCGCTCGCTAGCGGGGGGGCAAGGCGGGGAGCTGTTTTTT
size: NA; J: TRBJ2-2; D: NA; length: 14; V: TRBV29-1; CDR3: CSVSNRATTGELFF; DNA: TGCAGCGTCTCTAACAGGGCGACGACCGGGGAGCTGTTTTTT
size: NA; J: TRBJ2-7; D: TRBD1; length: 12; V: TRBV30; CDR3: CAWTPTGMEQYF; DNA: TGTGCCTGGACACCGACAGGGATGGAGCAGTACTTC
size: NA; J: TRBJ2-7; D: NA; length: 19; V: TRBV6-2/TRBV6-3; CDR3: CASSYSFMPTTFVDYEQYF; DNA: TGTGCCAGCAGTTACTCGTTTATGCCTACCACCTTTGTGGACTACGAGCAGTACTTC
size: NA; J: TRBJ2-1; D: NA; length: 13; V: TRBV11-2; CDR3: CASSSRRDNEQFF; DNA: TGTGCCAGCAGCTCGCGACGCGACAATGAGCAGTTCTTC
size: NA; J: TRBJ1-1; D: NA; length: 15; V: TRBV3-1; CDR3: CASSQDPGPLYEAFF; DNA: TGTGCCAGCAGCCAAGATCCCGGGCCGCTTTATGAAGCTTTCTTT
size: NA; J: TRBJ2-5; D: NA; length: 12; V: TRBV7-2; CDR3: CASSPGTETQYF; DNA: TGTGCCAGCAGCCCGGGGACAGAGACCCAGTACTTC
size: NA; J: TRBJ2-3; D: TRBD2; length: 15; V: TRBV20-1; CDR3: CSAPDSGGSTDTQYF; DNA: TGCAGTGCGCCTGACTCGGGAGGGAGCACAGATACGCAGTATTTT
size: NA; J: TRBJ1-5; D: NA; length: 13; V: TRBV20-1; CDR3: CSARSQGVQPQHF; DNA: TGCAGTGCTAGATCACAGGGAGTTCAGCCCCAGCATTTT
size: once; J: TRBJ2-3; D: NA; length: 17; V: TRBV4-1; CDR3: CASSPSPGFSLTDTQYF; DNA: TGCGCCAGCAGCCCTTCTCCGGGCTTTTCCCTCACAGATACGCAGTATTTT
size: NA; J: TRBJ2-5; D: TRBD2; length: 15; V: TRBV7-3; CDR3: CASSSGLAGQETQYF; DNA: TGTGCCAGCAGCTCGGGACTAGCGGGGCAAGAGACCCAGTACTTC
size: NA; J: TRBJ1-1; D: TRBD1; length: 16; V: TRBV6-5; CDR3: CASSYDGRGVNTEAFF; DNA: TGTGCCAGCAGTTACGATGGCAGGGGGGTGAACACTGAAGCTTTCTTT
size: NA; J: TRBJ1-2; D: TRBD1; length: 14; V: TRBV7-2; CDR3: CASSPGTGSAGYTF; DNA: TGTGCCAGCAGCCCCGGGACAGGGTCGGCTGGCTACACCTTC
size: NA; J: TRBJ2-3; D: TRBD2; length: 16; V: TRBV7-3; CDR3: CASSRLAGSSTDTQYF; DNA: TGTGCCAGCAGCCGACTAGCGGGCTCTAGCACAGATACGCAGTATTTT
size: NA; J: TRBJ2-3; D: TRBD2; length: 16; V: TRBV2; CDR3: CATRGTSGAGADTQYF; DNA: TGTGCGACCCGCGGGACTAGCGGGGCTGGGGCAGATACGCAGTATTTT
size: NA; J: TRBJ2-5; D: TRBD2; length: 14; V: TRBV9; CDR3: CASSVAGGQETQYF; DNA: TGTGCCAGCAGCGTAGCGGGGGGTCAGGAGACCCAGTACTTC
size: NA; J: TRBJ2-7; D: NA; length: 16; V: TRBV4-3; CDR3: CASSQEQGTGIYEQYF; DNA: TGCGCCAGCAGCCAAGAACAAGGGACTGGGATATACGAGCAGTACTTC
size: NA; J: TRBJ2-5; D: TRBD1; length: 16; V: TRBV5-1; CDR3: CASSLTQTGSQETQYF; DNA: TGCGCCAGCAGCTTGACCCAGACAGGGTCCCAAGAGACCCAGTACTTC
size: NA; J: TRBJ1-6; D: TRBD1; length: 15; V: TRBV2; CDR3: CASRGGQGAVSPLHF; DNA: TGTGCCAGCAGGGGGGGTCAGGGGGCAGTTTCACCCCTCCACTTT
size: NA; J: TRBJ2-2; D: NA; length: 14; V: TRBV2; CDR3: CASRINRNTGELFF; DNA: TGTGCCAGCAGAATTAACAGGAACACCGGGGAGCTGTTTTTT
size: NA; J: TRBJ2-5; D: TRBD1; length: 15; V: TRBV5-1; CDR3: CASSLSGTAEETQYF; DNA: TGCGCCAGCTCCTTATCCGGGACAGCGGAAGAGACCCAGTACTTC
size: NA; J: TRBJ2-2; D: NA; length: 16; V: TRBV4-3; CDR3: CASSPWGLGNTGELFF; DNA: TGCGCCAGCAGCCCTTGGGGATTGGGGAACACCGGGGAGCTGTTTTTT
size: NA; J: TRBJ2-5; D: NA; length: 13; V: TRBV30; CDR3: CAWRPRNGETQYF; DNA: TGTGCCTGGAGGCCCCGGAACGGGGAGACCCAGTACTTC
size: once; J: TRBJ2-7; D: TRBD2; length: 16; V: TRBV7-9; CDR3: CASSPQGLASAYEQYF; DNA: TGTGCCAGCAGCCCGCAGGGACTAGCTAGTGCCTACGAGCAGTACTTC
size: NA; J: TRBJ2-7; D: NA; length: 14; V: TRBV4-3; CDR3: CASSQDAGNYEQYF; DNA: TGCGCCAGCAGCCAAGATGCCGGGAACTACGAGCAGTACTTC
size: once; J: TRBJ2-1; D: TRBD1; length: 15; V: TRBV5-1; CDR3: CASTLGQGGYNEQFF; DNA: TGCGCCAGCACCCTGGGACAGGGGGGCTACAATGAGCAGTTCTTC
size: NA; J: TRBJ1-5; D: TRBD1; length: 14; V: TRBV5-1; CDR3: CASRADRVDQPQHF; DNA: TGCGCCAGCAGGGCGGACAGGGTGGATCAGCCCCAGCATTTT
size: NA; J: TRBJ2-5; D: NA; length: 13; V: TRBV7-3; CDR3: CASSLDRQETQYF; DNA: TGTGCCAGCAGCTTAGACAGACAAGAGACCCAGTACTTC
size: NA; J: TRBJ2-3; D: TRBD2; length: 16; V: TRBV27; CDR3: CASSLSTSGGTDTQYF; DNA: TGTGCCAGCAGTTTATCGACTAGCGGGGGCACAGATACGCAGTATTTT
size: NA; J: TRBJ1-1; D: NA; length: 13; V: TRBV29-1; CDR3: CSVEVRVDTEAFF; DNA: TGCAGCGTTGAGGTTAGGGTTGACACTGAAGCTTTCTTT
size: NA; J: TRBJ2-7; D: NA; length: 16; V: TRBV21-1; CDR3: CASSKVGGVLEIEQYF; DNA: TGTGCCAGCAGCAAAGTCGGGGGGGTACTAGAAATCGAGCAGTACTTC
size: NA; J: TRBJ1-6; D: NA; length: 19; V: TRBV23-1; CDR3: CASSQSFPRQAPRGSPLHF; DNA: TGCGCCAGCAGTCAATCGTTCCCTAGGCAGGCCCCGCGGGGTTCACCCCTCCACTTT
size: once; J: TRBJ2-5; D: TRBD2; length: 17; V: TRBV6-5; CDR3: CASSYWGLAGAQETQYF; DNA: TGTGCCAGCAGTTACTGGGGGTTAGCGGGAGCCCAAGAGACCCAGTACTTC
size: NA; J: TRBJ2-7; D: NA; length: 15; V: TRBV23-1; CDR3: CASSQSTLPRPEQYF; DNA: TGCGCCAGCAGTCAATCGACCCTCCCTCGACCCGAGCAGTACTTC
size: NA; J: TRBJ2-5; D: TRBD2; length: 13; V: TRBV29-1; CDR3: CSVEKRGRETQYF; DNA: TGCAGCGTTGAAAAGCGGGGGCGGGAGACCCAGTACTTC
size: NA; J: TRBJ2-3; D: TRBD1; length: 13; V: TRBV6-2/TRBV6-3; CDR3: CASRDRVLDTQYF; DNA: TGTGCCAGCAGGGACAGGGTTTTGGATACGCAGTATTTT
size: once; J: TRBJ2-7; D: NA; length: 14; V: TRBV7-6; CDR3: CASRQELTSYEQYF; DNA: TGTGCCAGCCGCCAGGAGCTGACCTCCTACGAGCAGTACTTC
size: NA; J: TRBJ2-3; D: NA; length: 15; V: TRBV20-1; CDR3: CSATLGGGPKDTQYF; DNA: TGCAGTGCTACCCTCGGAGGGGGGCCGAAAGATACGCAGTATTTT
size: NA; J: TRBJ2-7; D: NA; length: 14; V: TRBV9; CDR3: CASSVDPGQYEQYF; DNA: TGTGCCAGCAGCGTAGATCCGGGGCAATACGAGCAGTACTTC
size: NA; J: TRBJ2-3; D: TRBD1; length: 15; V: TRBV19; CDR3: CASSIVTGSVDTQYF; DNA: TGTGCCAGTAGTATCGTGACAGGGTCGGTAGATACGCAGTATTTT
size: NA; J: TRBJ1-2; D: NA; length: 14; V: TRBV18; CDR3: CASSPTGNPYGYTF; DNA: TGTGCCAGCTCACCAACAGGGAATCCCTATGGCTACACCTTC
size: NA; J: TRBJ1-2; D: NA; length: 14; V: TRBV30; CDR3: CAWRRQSQDYGYTF; DNA: TGTGCCTGGAGGCGACAGTCACAAGACTATGGCTACACCTTC
size: NA; J: TRBJ1-2; D: NA; length: 14; V: TRBV28; CDR3: CASSLGGRKGGYTF; DNA: TGTGCCAGCAGTTTAGGGGGACGGAAGGGGGGCTACACCTTC
size: NA; J: TRBJ1-1; D: NA; length: 16; V: TRBV19; CDR3: CASSMGTVVLNTEAFF; DNA: TGTGCCAGTAGTATGGGGACGGTGGTATTGAACACTGAAGCTTTCTTT